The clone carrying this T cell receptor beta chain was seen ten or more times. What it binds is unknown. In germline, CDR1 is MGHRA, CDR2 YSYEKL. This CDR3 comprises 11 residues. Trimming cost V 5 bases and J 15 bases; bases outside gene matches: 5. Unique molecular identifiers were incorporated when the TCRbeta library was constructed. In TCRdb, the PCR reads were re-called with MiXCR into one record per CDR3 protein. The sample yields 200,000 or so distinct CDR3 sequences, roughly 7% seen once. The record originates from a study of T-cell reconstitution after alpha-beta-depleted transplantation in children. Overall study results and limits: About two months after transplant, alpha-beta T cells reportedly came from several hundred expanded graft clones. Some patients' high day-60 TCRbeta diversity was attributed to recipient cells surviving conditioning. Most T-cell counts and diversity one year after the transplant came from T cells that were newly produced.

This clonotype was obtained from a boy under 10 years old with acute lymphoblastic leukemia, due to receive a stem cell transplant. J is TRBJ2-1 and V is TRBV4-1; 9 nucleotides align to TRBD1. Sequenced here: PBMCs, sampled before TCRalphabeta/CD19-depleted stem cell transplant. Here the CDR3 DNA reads TGCGCCAGCAGCGACAGGGGGTCTCCGTTCTTC. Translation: CASSDRGSPFF.